A selection of T cell receptor delta chains follows, all from one sample in a study of Vδ1+ human thymocytes. With CATT, TCRdb re-called clones from the multiplex PCR reads. The data show some 23,000 delta-chain clones, with roughly 29% seen just once and roughly 1.5% held by the top ten. Sequenced material: Vdelta1+ gamma-delta thymocytes from the thymus. The receptors here all came from a boy in the first two years of life who had congenital heart surgery. Both conserved end residues are part of each CDR3. D genes are given only for firm matches. Part of the rows lack a size; the others show once, few, many or a class for expanded clones.

V gene: TRDV1; clone size: NA; J gene: TRDJ1; D gene: TRDD3; CDR3 DNA: TGTGCTCTTGGGGAACTAAAGCCGGATTCGCCCCTGGGGGATAGGACCGGTAAACTCATCTTT; CDR3 protein: CALGELKPDSPLGDRTGKLIF
V gene: TRDV1; clone size: NA; J gene: TRDJ1; D gene: NA; CDR3 DNA: TGTGCTCTTGGGGACCCCCAAGCTTTCGCCGATAAACTCATCTTT; CDR3 protein: CALGDPQAFADKLIF
V gene: TRDV1; clone size: NA; J gene: TRDJ1; D gene: NA; CDR3 DNA: TGTGCTCTTGGGGAACTCCGAGGTCCTCGGGAGTACACCGATAAACTCATCTTT; CDR3 protein: CALGELRGPREYTDKLIF
V gene: TRDV1; clone size: once; J gene: TRDJ1; D gene: NA; CDR3 DNA: TGTGCTCTTGGGGAAAGGCACGCTGTACGGAGCCAACTCATCTTT; CDR3 protein: CALGERHAVRSQLIF
V gene: TRDV1; clone size: few; J gene: TRDJ1; D gene: NA; CDR3 DNA: TGTGCTCTTGGGGAAGGGGCTCTACTCAGGTACACCGATAAACTCATCTTT; CDR3 protein: CALGEGALLRYTDKLIF
V gene: TRDV1; clone size: medium-sized; J gene: TRDJ1; D gene: NA; CDR3 DNA: TGTGCTCTTGGGGAAGTGGGAACTACGTACTGGACATACAAGGGGTATAAACTCATCTTT; CDR3 protein: CALGEVGTTYWTYKGYKLIF
V gene: TRDV1; clone size: NA; J gene: TRDJ1; D gene: NA; CDR3 DNA: TGTGCTCTTGGGGAAGCTCTACCCTACACCGATAAACTCATCTTT; CDR3 protein: CALGEALPYTDKLIF
V gene: TRDV1; clone size: NA; J gene: TRDJ1; D gene: NA; CDR3 DNA: TGTGCTCTTGGGGAACAATCCTACGGGTACGGGTGGATTAAACTCATCTTC; CDR3 protein: CALGEQSYGYGWIKLIF
V gene: TRDV1; clone size: many; J gene: TRDJ1; D gene: TRDD3; CDR3 DNA: TGTGCTCTTGGGACAAGGCTTTCCTTCCCGGCTGGGGGAACGTACACCGATAAACTCATCTTT; CDR3 protein: CALGTRLSFPAGGTYTDKLIF
V gene: TRDV1; clone size: NA; J gene: TRDJ1; D gene: NA; CDR3 DNA: TGTGCTCTAGGGGAGCCAACTTCGGCCCTCCTTACCGGTAAACTCATCTTT; CDR3 protein: CALGEPTSALLTGKLIF
V gene: TRDV1; clone size: many; J gene: TRDJ1; D gene: NA; CDR3 DNA: TGTGCTCTTGGCGGTGGCCCTCACGTACTGGGCGGTCCCGATAAACTCATCTTT; CDR3 protein: CALGGGPHVLGGPDKLIF
V gene: TRAV29/DV5; clone size: NA; J gene: TRDJ1; D gene: TRDD3; CDR3 DNA: TGTGCCGCAGGCGGAGTCGAGACCCCCGAACTTACTGGGGGATACCTCTGGAAACTCATCTTT; CDR3 protein: CAAGGVETPELTGGYLWKLIF
V gene: TRDV1; clone size: NA; J gene: TRDJ1; D gene: TRDD3; CDR3 DNA: TGTGCTCTTGGGGGGTCCACGTACTGGGGGATAGGAGATAAACTCATCTTT; CDR3 protein: CALGGSTYWGIGDKLIF
V gene: TRDV1; clone size: NA; J gene: TRDJ1; D gene: NA; CDR3 DNA: TGTGCTGTTGGGGCCTATAAGCTTCCAGTAGCGGATAAACTCATCTTT; CDR3 protein: CAVGAYKLPVADKLIF
V gene: TRDV1; clone size: medium-sized; J gene: TRDJ1; D gene: TRDD3; CDR3 DNA: TGTGCTCTTGGGGAACTAGCCACACGGTACTGGGGGTACACCGATAAACTCATCTTT; CDR3 protein: CALGELATRYWGYTDKLIF
V gene: TRDV1; clone size: NA; J gene: TRDJ1; D gene: TRDD3; CDR3 DNA: TGTGCTCTTGGGGAACTCCCTCCCTACCCGGGGGATAGTTGGGCTGTCGTCGATAAACTCATCTTT; CDR3 protein: CALGELPPYPGDSWAVVDKLIF
V gene: TRDV1; clone size: NA; J gene: TRDJ1; D gene: NA; CDR3 DNA: TGTGCTCTCCTTCCCCTCCCCGTCGAGGATCCCACGACGTACACCGATAAACTCATCTTT; CDR3 protein: CALLPLPVEDPTTYTDKLIF
V gene: TRDV1; clone size: NA; J gene: TRDJ1; D gene: NA; CDR3 DNA: TGTGCTCTTGGGGAACTCACCCGAGTTCCTACGTACCCGCTGGGGGGTTACACCGATAAACTCATCTTT; CDR3 protein: CALGELTRVPTYPLGGYTDKLIF
V gene: TRDV1; clone size: many; J gene: TRDJ1; D gene: TRDD3; CDR3 DNA: TGTGCTCTTGGGGCCTTCCTAGGCTGGGGGATATACACCGATAAACTCATCTTT; CDR3 protein: CALGAFLGWGIYTDKLIF
V gene: TRDV1; clone size: NA; J gene: TRDJ1; D gene: TRDD3; CDR3 DNA: TGTGCTCTTGGGGAACTTAGGGTAGTCTGGGGGATAAAAGGCGATAAACTCATCTTT; CDR3 protein: CALGELRVVWGIKGDKLIF
V gene: TRDV1; clone size: few; J gene: TRDJ1; D gene: TRDD3; CDR3 DNA: TGTGCTCTTGGGGAACTAGATTCCGCCAGCCCATTACTGGGGGATACGTACACCGATAAACTCATCTTT; CDR3 protein: CALGELDSASPLLGDTYTDKLIF
V gene: TRDV1; clone size: NA; J gene: TRDJ1; D gene: NA; CDR3 DNA: TGTGCTCTTGGGGAAGGTACCTTTCCCGGAGTGGGAGACACCGATAAACTCATCTTT; CDR3 protein: CALGEGTFPGVGDTDKLIF
V gene: TRDV1; clone size: medium-sized; J gene: TRDJ1; D gene: TRDD3; CDR3 DNA: TGTGCTCTTGGGGAACCTTCCCTCCTGTCCTACTGGGGGAGGACCGATAAACTCATCTTT; CDR3 protein: CALGEPSLLSYWGRTDKLIF
V gene: TRDV1; clone size: medium-sized; J gene: TRDJ1; D gene: NA; CDR3 DNA: TGTGCTCTTGGGGAAACCTCCCTTCCTATGGGGGATTTGGAACTCATCTTT; CDR3 protein: CALGETSLPMGDLELIF
V gene: TRDV1; clone size: NA; J gene: TRDJ1; D gene: NA; CDR3 DNA: TGTGCTCTCGGGGAACTTTGGCAGGGCGATAAACTCATCTTT; CDR3 protein: CALGELWQGDKLIF
V gene: TRDV1; clone size: few; J gene: TRDJ1; D gene: NA; CDR3 DNA: TGTGCTCTTGGGGAACCCCTTTTCCTAGGTCATGGGGATATAAATAAGTACACCGATAAACTCATCTTT; CDR3 protein: CALGEPLFLGHGDINKYTDKLIF
V gene: TRDV1; clone size: NA; J gene: TRDJ1; D gene: NA; CDR3 DNA: TGTGCTCTTGGGGAAGGGGGCCTTCCTACCCACGAACACTGGGGGACTTCCCATATGTACACCGATAAACTCATCTTT; CDR3 protein: CALGEGGLPTHEHWGTSHMYTDKLIF
V gene: TRDV1; clone size: NA; J gene: TRDJ1; D gene: NA; CDR3 DNA: TGTGCTCTTGGGTCCCAATACGCAAAGTACACCGACAAACTCATCTTT; CDR3 protein: CALGSQYAKYTDKLIF
V gene: TRDV1; clone size: few; J gene: TRDJ2; D gene: TRDD3; CDR3 DNA: TGTGCTCTTGGTGACTACTGGGGGATACGCCAAATCTCTTTGACAGCACAACTCTTCTTT; CDR3 protein: CALGDYWGIRQISLTAQLFF
V gene: TRDV1; clone size: few; J gene: TRDJ1; D gene: TRDD3; CDR3 DNA: TGTGCTCTTGGGGAATTATCCTTGAAGGGGATACGCCTCAACACCGATAAACTCATCTTT; CDR3 protein: CALGELSLKGIRLNTDKLIF
V gene: TRDV1; clone size: NA; J gene: TRDJ1; D gene: TRDD3; CDR3 DNA: TGTGCTCTTGGGGAACCCCCCTTGTACTGGGGGGTAAGAGAGAAACTCATCTTT; CDR3 protein: CALGEPPLYWGVREKLIF
V gene: TRDV1; clone size: NA; J gene: TRDJ1; D gene: TRDD3; CDR3 DNA: TGTGCTCTTGGGCCCCGCCCCGGGGGGCCCTGGGGGACTCTTCTTTACACCGATAAACTCATCTTT; CDR3 protein: CALGPRPGGPWGTLLYTDKLIF
V gene: TRDV1; clone size: few; J gene: TRDJ1; D gene: TRDD3; CDR3 DNA: TGTGCTCTTGGGGAAGGAACATCCTACTCGCCCACACTACTGGGGGATACGCGTATGATGGATAAACTCATCTTT; CDR3 protein: CALGEGTSYSPTLLGDTRMMDKLIF
V gene: TRDV1; clone size: NA; J gene: TRDJ1; D gene: NA; CDR3 DNA: TGTGCTCTTGGGGGGCCGAGATACGCTTACACCGATAAACTCATCTTT; CDR3 protein: CALGGPRYAYTDKLIF
V gene: TRDV1; clone size: NA; J gene: TRDJ1; D gene: TRDD3; CDR3 DNA: TGTGCTCTTGCGGTCTCCCCAGGGCGGGGATATGGGGTACGGACCGATAAACTCATCTTT; CDR3 protein: CALAVSPGRGYGVRTDKLIF
V gene: TRDV1; clone size: medium-sized; J gene: TRDJ1; D gene: TRDD3; CDR3 DNA: TGTGCTCTTGGGGAATTCCTGGCCACTGGGGGATGGTTGGGACTCATCTTT; CDR3 protein: CALGEFLATGGWLGLIF
V gene: TRDV1; clone size: few; J gene: TRDJ1; D gene: NA; CDR3 DNA: TGTGCTCTTGGGGTCCCACTTCCTATCCGTTACTGGGAGACCCTCGGTGGAGGGACCGATAAACTCATCTTT; CDR3 protein: CALGVPLPIRYWETLGGGTDKLIF
V gene: TRDV1; clone size: few; J gene: TRDJ1; D gene: TRDD3; CDR3 DNA: TGTGCTCTTGGGGAAACCACCACCCTTTCGCCTAAAGGGGGATTAACTCCGTACACCGATAAACTCATCTTT; CDR3 protein: CALGETTTLSPKGGLTPYTDKLIF
V gene: TRDV1; clone size: NA; J gene: TRDJ1; D gene: NA; CDR3 DNA: TGTGCTCTTGGGGACTCCAAAATCCTCCCGCCTTCCTACGGAGGGATACGGAGGGCATACGCCGATAAACTCATCTTT; CDR3 protein: CALGDSKILPPSYGGIRRAYADKLIF
V gene: TRDV1; clone size: NA; J gene: TRDJ1; D gene: NA; CDR3 DNA: TGTGCTCTTGGGGAAAACTACTTACCGGATAGAAGACAGAATAAACTCATCTTT; CDR3 protein: CALGENYLPDRRQNKLIF
V gene: TRDV1; clone size: NA; J gene: TRDJ1; D gene: TRDD3; CDR3 DNA: TGTGCTCTTGTGGGCGTACTGGGGGCCTTGTACACCGATAAACTCATCTTT; CDR3 protein: CALVGVLGALYTDKLIF
V gene: TRDV1; clone size: few; J gene: TRDJ1; D gene: NA; CDR3 DNA: TGTGCTCTTGGGGAAGGCCTACTGGCGTACGATAAACTCATCTTT; CDR3 protein: CALGEGLLAYDKLIF
V gene: TRDV1; clone size: many; J gene: TRDJ1; D gene: TRDD3; CDR3 DNA: TGTGCTCTTGGGTTTATCACTGGGGCGCCTTGGGGGCAAACGTACACCGATAAACTCATCTTT; CDR3 protein: CALGFITGAPWGQTYTDKLIF
V gene: TRDV1; clone size: NA; J gene: TRDJ1; D gene: TRDD3; CDR3 DNA: TGTGCTCTTGGGGAATTTGTTGCGATATACCACCAACTGGGGGATTGGGACACCGATAAACTCATCTTT; CDR3 protein: CALGEFVAIYHQLGDWDTDKLIF
V gene: TRDV1; clone size: few; J gene: TRDJ1; D gene: TRDD3; CDR3 DNA: TGTGCTCTTGGGGAAGGGCCCGCGGTCGTACTGGGGGCCTTGCGCCTCACCGATAAACTCATCTTT; CDR3 protein: CALGEGPAVVLGALRLTDKLIF
V gene: TRDV1; clone size: NA; J gene: TRDJ1; D gene: TRDD3; CDR3 DNA: TGTGCTCTTGGGGAAGGCCCGGGACTCCCCTATTACTGGGGGACAGGTAAACTCATCTTT; CDR3 protein: CALGEGPGLPYYWGTGKLIF
V gene: TRDV1; clone size: medium-sized; J gene: TRDJ1; D gene: TRDD3; CDR3 DNA: TGTGCTCTTGGCCCAATCTTCCTTGAGGGATACGCGGTCGATAAACTCATCTTT; CDR3 protein: CALGPIFLEGYAVDKLIF
V gene: TRDV1; clone size: once; J gene: TRDJ1; D gene: NA; CDR3 DNA: TGTGCTCTTGGGGAACTCGGCGAACCTTCCCTACCTAACTGGGAATGGGACACCGATAAACTCATCTTT; CDR3 protein: CALGELGEPSLPNWEWDTDKLIF
V gene: TRDV1; clone size: NA; J gene: TRDJ1; D gene: NA; CDR3 DNA: TGTGCTCTTGGGGAACGATCTTCCCCCGGGGATAAACTCATCTTT; CDR3 protein: CALGERSSPGDKLIF
V gene: TRDV1; clone size: many; J gene: TRDJ1; D gene: NA; CDR3 DNA: TGTGCTCTTGGGGGAATTGGCCTGCCTACCCGCCGCGATAAACTCATCTTT; CDR3 protein: CALGGIGLPTRRDKLIF
V gene: TRDV1; clone size: NA; J gene: TRDJ1; D gene: NA; CDR3 DNA: TGTGCTCTTGGGGAGCCACCCGGTCTTCCTACAAGGGGGGATAATCTGGGATACACCGATAAACTCATCTTT; CDR3 protein: CALGEPPGLPTRGDNLGYTDKLIF
V gene: TRDV1; clone size: NA; J gene: TRDJ1; D gene: TRDD3; CDR3 DNA: TGTGCTCTTGTCTCCCGACCTCTGGGGGTCTCGTACACTGATAAACTCATCTTT; CDR3 protein: CALVSRPLGVSYTDKLIF